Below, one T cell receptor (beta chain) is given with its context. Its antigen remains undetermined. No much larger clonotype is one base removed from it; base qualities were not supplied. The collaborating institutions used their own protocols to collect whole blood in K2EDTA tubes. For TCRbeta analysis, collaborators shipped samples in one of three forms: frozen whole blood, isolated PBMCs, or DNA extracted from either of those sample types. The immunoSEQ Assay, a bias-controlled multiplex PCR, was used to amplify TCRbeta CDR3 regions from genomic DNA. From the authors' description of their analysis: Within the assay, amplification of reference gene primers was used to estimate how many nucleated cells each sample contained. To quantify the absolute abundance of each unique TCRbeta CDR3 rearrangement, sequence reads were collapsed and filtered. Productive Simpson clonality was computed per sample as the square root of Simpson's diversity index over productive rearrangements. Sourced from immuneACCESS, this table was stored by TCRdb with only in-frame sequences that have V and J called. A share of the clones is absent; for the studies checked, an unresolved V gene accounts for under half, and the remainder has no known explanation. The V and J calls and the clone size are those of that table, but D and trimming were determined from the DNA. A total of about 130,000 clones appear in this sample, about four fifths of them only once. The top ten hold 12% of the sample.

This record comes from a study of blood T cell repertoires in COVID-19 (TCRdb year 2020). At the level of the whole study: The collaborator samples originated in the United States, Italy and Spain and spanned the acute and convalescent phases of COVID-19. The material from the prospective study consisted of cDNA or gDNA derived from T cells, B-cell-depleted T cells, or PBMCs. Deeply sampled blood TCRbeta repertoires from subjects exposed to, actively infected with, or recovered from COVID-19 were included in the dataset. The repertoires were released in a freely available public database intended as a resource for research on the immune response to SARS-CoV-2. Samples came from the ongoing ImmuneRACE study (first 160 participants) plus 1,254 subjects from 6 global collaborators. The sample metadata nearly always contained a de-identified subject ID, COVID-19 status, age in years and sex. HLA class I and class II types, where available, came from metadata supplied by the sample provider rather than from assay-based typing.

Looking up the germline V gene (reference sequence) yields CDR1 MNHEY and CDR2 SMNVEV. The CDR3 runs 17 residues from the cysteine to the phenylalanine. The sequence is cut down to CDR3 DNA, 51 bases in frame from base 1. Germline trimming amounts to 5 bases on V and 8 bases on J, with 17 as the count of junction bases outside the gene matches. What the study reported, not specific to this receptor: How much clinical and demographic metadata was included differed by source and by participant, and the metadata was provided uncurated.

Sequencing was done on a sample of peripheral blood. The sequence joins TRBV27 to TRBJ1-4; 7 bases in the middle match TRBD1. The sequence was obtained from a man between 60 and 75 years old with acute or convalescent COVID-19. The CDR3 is CASSQYFSGTVREKLFF. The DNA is TGTGCCAGCAGTCAGTATTTCTCCGGGACAGTGAGGGAAAAACTGTTTTTT.